This T cell receptor (beta chain) was recorded in a study of cytomegalovirus exposure and HLA in healthy donors. Amplification used 60 Vbeta primers and 13 Jbeta primers. Assay used: immunoSEQ multiplex PCR; TCRdb lists only in-frame clones, some missing. The sample shows 100,000 to 150,000 clones, around 65% of them seen only once. In germline, CDR1 is LGHNA, CDR2 YSLEER. V was pared by 6 bases and J by 3 bases, with 11 bases between. This CDR3 is 14 amino acids long. This clonotype was obtained from a man younger than 35 in good health and CMV-seronegative. Sequenced material: PBMCs. The rearrangement uses TRBV4-3 and TRBJ2-2, with a tentative D call TRBD1 (5 bases). The CDR3 DNA is TGCGCCAGCAGACCGGACATCCACACCGGGGAGCTGTTTTTT. This translates into CASRPDIHTGELFF.